The T cell receptor beta chain under discussion was sequenced for a study of regulatory T cells in long-lasting Graves disease. Study information: Graves' disease counted as persistent after over 5 years of antithyroid drugs with positive TSH receptor antibodies.

HTBI primers from iRepertoire and Arm-PCR of CDR3 regions yielded the TCR beta libraries. Authors' analysis steps: Identification across samples found 50 to 80 TRBV and about 15 TRBJ segments. TCRdb independently ran MiXCR on the multiplex PCR reads; one entry per CDR3 protein. Clone size and V and J calls follow TCRdb, not the original study. The data show some 470,000 distinct CDR3 sequences, roughly 21% seen once. The time point was: persistent/refractory GD, antithyroid drugs over 5 years with positive TRAb. The TCR library was made from RNA that had been extracted from PBMCs in TRIzol. Patients of an endocrinology department in Xi'an, China, were included. This sample comprised peripheral blood mononuclear cells (PBMCs), obtained when the disease was refractory, from a patient treated with antithyroid drugs. This clonotype was sampled from a female donor with Graves disease.

The CDR3 nucleotides are TGTGCCAGCAGTTACACCGGCTCCTATAATTCACCCCTCCACTTT. Its translation: CASSYTGSYNSPLHF. This chain joins TRBV6-2 or TRBV6-3 and TRBJ1-6; unclear D gene. The CDR3 is 15 residues long. In germline, CDR1 is MNHEY, CDR2 SVGEGT. The V end lost 2 bases, the J end lost 0 bases, and 5 bases lay between the germline ends.